The clone carrying this T cell receptor beta chain was detected a few times. The source of the sample is a study of CD8 T cells in Susac syndrome. TCR beta sequencing was performed on blood CD8+ and CD4+ T cells. Germline V gene data show CDR1 as MGHDK and CDR2 as SYGVNS. Trimming removed 1 base from V and 5 bases from J, with 2 bases in between. This CDR3 spans 11 amino acids. Reverse transcription of roughly 0.5 to 1 ug RNA used random hexamers. immunoSEQ multiplex PCR amplified TCR beta CDR3 across 54 Vbeta, 13 Jbeta. TCRdb reprocessed the immunoSEQ multiplex PCR reads via MiXCR and lists one record per CDR3 protein. The top ten clones hold 0.14% to 0.15% of a sample with 150,000 to 190,000 distinct CDR3 sequences, about 95% of them seen once.

The chain combines TRBV25-1 with TRBJ1-2; D not resolved. The receptor comes from a human donor with multiple sclerosis. The sequenced material came from CD8+ T cells from PBMCs. The CDR3 protein is CASSESYGYTF. The DNA of the CDR3 is TGTGCCAGCAGTGAATCTTATGGCTACACCTTC.